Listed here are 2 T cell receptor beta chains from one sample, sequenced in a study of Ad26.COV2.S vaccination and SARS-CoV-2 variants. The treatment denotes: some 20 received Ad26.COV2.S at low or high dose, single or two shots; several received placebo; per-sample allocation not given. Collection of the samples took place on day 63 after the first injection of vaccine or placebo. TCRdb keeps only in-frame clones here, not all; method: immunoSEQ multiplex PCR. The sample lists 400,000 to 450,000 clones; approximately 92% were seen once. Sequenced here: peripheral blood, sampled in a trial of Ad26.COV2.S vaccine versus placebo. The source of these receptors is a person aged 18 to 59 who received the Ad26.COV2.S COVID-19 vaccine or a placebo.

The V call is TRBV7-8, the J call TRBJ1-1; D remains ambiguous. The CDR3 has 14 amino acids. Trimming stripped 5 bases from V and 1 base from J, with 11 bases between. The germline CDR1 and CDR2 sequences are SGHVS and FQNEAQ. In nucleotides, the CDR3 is TGTGCCAGCAGCCCCCTAATACCGAACACTGAAGCTTTCTTT. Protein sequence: CASSPLIPNTEAFF.

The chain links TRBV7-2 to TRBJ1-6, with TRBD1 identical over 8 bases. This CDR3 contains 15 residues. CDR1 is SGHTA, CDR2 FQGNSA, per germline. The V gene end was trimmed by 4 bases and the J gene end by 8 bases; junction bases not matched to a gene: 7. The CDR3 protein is CASSSDRGRYSPLHF. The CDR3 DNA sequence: TGTGCCAGCAGCTCCGACAGGGGCCGTTATTCACCCCTCCACTTT.